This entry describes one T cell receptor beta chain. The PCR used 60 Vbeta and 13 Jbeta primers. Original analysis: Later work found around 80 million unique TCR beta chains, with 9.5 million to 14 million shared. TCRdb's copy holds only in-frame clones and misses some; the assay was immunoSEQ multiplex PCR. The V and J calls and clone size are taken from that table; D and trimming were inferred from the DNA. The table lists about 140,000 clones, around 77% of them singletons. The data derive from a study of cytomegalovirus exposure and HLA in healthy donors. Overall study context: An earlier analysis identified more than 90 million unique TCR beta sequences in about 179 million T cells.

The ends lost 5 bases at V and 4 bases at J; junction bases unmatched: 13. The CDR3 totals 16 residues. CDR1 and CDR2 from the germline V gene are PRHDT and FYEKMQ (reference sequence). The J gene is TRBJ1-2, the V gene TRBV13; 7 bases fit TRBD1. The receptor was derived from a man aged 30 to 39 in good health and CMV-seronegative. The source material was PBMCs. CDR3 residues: CASSQRLRGTVYGYTF. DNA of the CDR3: TGTGCCAGCAGCCAGAGGCTAAGAGGGACAGTCTATGGCTACACCTTC. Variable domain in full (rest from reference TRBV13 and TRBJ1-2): AAGVIQSPRHLIKEKRETATLKCYPIPRHDTVYWYQQGPGQDPQFLISFYEKMQSDKGSIPDRFSAQQFSDYHSELNMSSLELGDSALYFCASSQRLRGTVYGYTFGSGTRLTVV.